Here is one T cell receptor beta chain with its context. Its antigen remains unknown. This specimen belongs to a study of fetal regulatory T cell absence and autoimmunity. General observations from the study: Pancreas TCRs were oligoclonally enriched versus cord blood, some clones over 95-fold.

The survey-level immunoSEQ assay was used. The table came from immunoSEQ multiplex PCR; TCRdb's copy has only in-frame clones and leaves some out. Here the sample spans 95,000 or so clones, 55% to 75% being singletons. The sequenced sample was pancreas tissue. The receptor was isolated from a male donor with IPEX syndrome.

The CDR3 is CAISENGQGPNTEAFF. DNA for the CDR3: TGTGCCATCAGTGAGAACGGACAGGGACCGAACACTGAAGCTTTCTTT. This chain joins TRBV10-3 and TRBJ1-1, with 8 positions matching TRBD1. This CDR3 region has 16 residues. The V gene end was trimmed by 2 bases and the J gene end by 1 base; junction bases not matched to a gene: 6. The germline CDR1 and CDR2 sequences are ENHRY and SYGVKD.